Below are 3 T cell receptor beta chains sequenced from a single sample in a study of Tregs in tolerant kidney transplant recipients. The repertoire was sequenced with immunoSEQ multiplex PCR; TCRdb's copy has only in-frame clones and lacks some. The repertoire consists of 200,000 to 300,000 clones, with 80% to 85% occurring once and the leading ten covering roughly 0.67%. Sequencing input: CD4+ T cells from blood. These receptors all stem from a human donor in good health.

V is TRBV10-3 and J is TRBJ1-1, with 8 bases fitting TRBD1. The V gene end was trimmed by 6 bases and the J gene end by 6 bases; junction bases not matched to a gene: 18. CDR1 is ENHRY and CDR2 is SYGVKD in the germline V gene. The CDR3 is 17 residues long. The CDR3: CAIRATTGQGGGSEAFF. CDR3 nucleotides: TGTGCCATCAGGGCTACCACTGGACAGGGAGGGGGATCTGAAGCTTTCTTT.

This clone has just a few counts. J is TRBJ1-1 and V is TRBV6-5; D unresolved. The V gene lost 6 bases and the J gene lost 11 bases, with 22 bases spanning the gap. This CDR3 has 14 amino acids. From germline, CDR1 is MNHEY and CDR2 SVGAGI. The CDR3 sequence: CASSSTRGVRRAFF. In DNA, the CDR3 is TGTGCCAGCAGCTCCACCAGAGGTGTCCGAAGGGCTTTCTTT.

The chain uses TRBV7-2 and TRBJ1-6; TRBD1 matches at 10 bases. The CDR3 is made up of 15 amino acids. J lost 14 bases, V lost 7 bases, and 14 bases had no gene match. Germline assignment: CDR1 SGHTA and CDR2 FQGNSA. The CDR3 is CASNYGGDRGVTLHF. CDR3 DNA sequence: TGTGCCAGCAACTACGGGGGGGACAGGGGAGTAACCCTCCACTTT.